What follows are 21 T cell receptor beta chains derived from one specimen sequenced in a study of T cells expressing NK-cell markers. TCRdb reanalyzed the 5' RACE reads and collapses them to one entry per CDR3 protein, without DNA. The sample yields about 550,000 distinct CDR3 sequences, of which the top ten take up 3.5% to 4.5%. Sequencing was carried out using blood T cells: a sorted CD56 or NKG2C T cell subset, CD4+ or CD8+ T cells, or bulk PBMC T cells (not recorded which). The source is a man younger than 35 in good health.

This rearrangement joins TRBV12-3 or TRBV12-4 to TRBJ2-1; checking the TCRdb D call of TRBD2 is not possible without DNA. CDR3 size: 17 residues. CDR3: CASSPGLALSSYNEQFF.

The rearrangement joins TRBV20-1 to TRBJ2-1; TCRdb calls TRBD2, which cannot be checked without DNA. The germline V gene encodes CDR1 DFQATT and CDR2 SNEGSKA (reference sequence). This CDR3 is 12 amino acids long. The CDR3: CSAEGRGNEQFF.

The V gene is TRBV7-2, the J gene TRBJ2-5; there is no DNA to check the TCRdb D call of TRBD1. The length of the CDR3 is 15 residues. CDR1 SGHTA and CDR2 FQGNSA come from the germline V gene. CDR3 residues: CASSLGRQGQETQYF.

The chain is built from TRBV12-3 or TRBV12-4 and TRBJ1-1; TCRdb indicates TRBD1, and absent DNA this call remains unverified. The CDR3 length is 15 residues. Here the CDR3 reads CASSPGVFGGTEAFF.

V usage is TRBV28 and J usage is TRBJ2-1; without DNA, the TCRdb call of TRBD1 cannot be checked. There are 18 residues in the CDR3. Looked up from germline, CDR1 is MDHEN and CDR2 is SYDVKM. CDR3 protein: CASRKPRGTGGGHNEQFF.

CDR3 sequence reads: CASSLARTRLETQYF. The chain is built from TRBV7-2 and TRBJ2-5; the TCRdb D gene call, TRBD2, has no DNA to confirm it. Germline-derived CDR1 and CDR2 are SGHTA and FQGNSA. The CDR3 covers 15 residues.

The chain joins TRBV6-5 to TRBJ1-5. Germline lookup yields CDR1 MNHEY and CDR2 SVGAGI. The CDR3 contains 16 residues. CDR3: CASRAISGSANQPQHF.

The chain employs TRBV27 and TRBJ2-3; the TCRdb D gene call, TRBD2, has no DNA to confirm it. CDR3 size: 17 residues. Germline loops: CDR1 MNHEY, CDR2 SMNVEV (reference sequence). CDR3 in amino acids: CASRPGRVAAITDTQYF.

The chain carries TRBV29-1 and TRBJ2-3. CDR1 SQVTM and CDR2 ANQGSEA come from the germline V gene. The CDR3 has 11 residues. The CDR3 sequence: CSVYSTDTQYF.

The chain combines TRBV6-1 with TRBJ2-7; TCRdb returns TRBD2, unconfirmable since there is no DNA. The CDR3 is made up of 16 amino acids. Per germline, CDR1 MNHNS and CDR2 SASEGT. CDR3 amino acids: CASSVLSGLADYEQYF.

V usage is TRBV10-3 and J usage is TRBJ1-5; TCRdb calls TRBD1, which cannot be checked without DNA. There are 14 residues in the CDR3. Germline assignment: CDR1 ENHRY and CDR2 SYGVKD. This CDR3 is CAISDREGWQPQHF.

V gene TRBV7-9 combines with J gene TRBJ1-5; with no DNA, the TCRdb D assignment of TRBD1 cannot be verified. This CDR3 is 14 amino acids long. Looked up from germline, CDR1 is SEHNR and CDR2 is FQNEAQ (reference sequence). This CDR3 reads CASSTSDRGQPQHF.

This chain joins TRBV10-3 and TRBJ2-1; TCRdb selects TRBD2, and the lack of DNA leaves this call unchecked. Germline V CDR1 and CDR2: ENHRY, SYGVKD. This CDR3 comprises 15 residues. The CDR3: CAISPGGTSGDEQFF.

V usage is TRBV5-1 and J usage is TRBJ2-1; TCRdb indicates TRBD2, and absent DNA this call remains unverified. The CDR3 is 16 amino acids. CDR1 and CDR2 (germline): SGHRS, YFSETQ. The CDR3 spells CASSLEWLAGFNEQFF.

CDR3 in amino acids: CASWPAGGRLNTGELFF. The J gene is TRBJ2-2, the V gene TRBV5-1; the D call from TCRdb, TRBD2, cannot be confirmed without DNA. The V gene's germline CDR1 is SGHRS and CDR2 YFSETQ. The CDR3 has 17 residues. The complete variable domain, with remaining parts taken from reference TRBV5-1 and TRBJ2-2, reads KAGVTQTPRYLIKTRGQQVTLSCSPISGHRSVSWYQQTPGQGLQFLFEYFSETQRNKGNFPGRFSGRQFSNSRSEMNVSTLELGDSALYLCASWPAGGRLNTGELFFGEGSRLTVL.

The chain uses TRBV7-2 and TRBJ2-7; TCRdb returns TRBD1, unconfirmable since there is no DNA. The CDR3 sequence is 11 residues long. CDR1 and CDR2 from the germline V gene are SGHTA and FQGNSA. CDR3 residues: CASSLAGVLYF.

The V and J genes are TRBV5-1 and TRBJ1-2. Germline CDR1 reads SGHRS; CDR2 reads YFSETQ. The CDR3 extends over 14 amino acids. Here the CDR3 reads CASSFQDRSYGYTF.

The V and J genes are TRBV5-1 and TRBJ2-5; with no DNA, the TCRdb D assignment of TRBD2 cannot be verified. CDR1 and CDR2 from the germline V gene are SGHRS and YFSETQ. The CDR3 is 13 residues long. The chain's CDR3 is CASNGLGAETQYF.

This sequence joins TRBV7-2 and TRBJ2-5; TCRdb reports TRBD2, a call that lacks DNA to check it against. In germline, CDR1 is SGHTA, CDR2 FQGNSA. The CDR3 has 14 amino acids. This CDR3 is CASSWTAGQETQYF. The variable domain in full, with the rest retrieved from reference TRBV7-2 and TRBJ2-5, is GAGVSQSPSNKVTEKGKDVELRCDPISGHTALYWYRQSLGQGLEFLIYFQGNSAPDKSGLPSDRFSAERTGGSVSTLTIQRTQQEDSAVYLCASSWTAGQETQYFGPGTRLLVL.

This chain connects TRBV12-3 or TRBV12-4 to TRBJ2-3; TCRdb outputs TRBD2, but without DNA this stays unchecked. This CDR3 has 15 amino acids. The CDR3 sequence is CASSFEGRAADTQYF.

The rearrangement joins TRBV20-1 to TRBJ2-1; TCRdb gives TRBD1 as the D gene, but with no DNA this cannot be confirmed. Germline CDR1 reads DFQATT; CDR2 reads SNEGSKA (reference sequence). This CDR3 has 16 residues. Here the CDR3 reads CSASLRRGTTYNEQFF.